A selection of T cell receptor beta chains follows, all from one sample in a study of T cell responses to AZD1222 COVID-19 vaccine. Some clones are missing from TCRdb's copy, which holds only in-frame ones; the method was immunoSEQ multiplex PCR. Among about 120,000 clones listed, approximately 86% were seen once. The material sequenced was peripheral blood, taken on day 0 of AZD1222 vaccination. Every receptor here comes from an adult in good health. The CDR3 runs from the conserved cysteine through the conserved F or W.

v_call	j_call	cdr3_aa
TRBV6-6	TRBJ2-3	CASLREGYSTDTQYF
TRBV24-1	TRBJ2-2	CATSDRDRGRTGELFF
TRBV9	TRBJ2-3	CASSGVSTDTQYF
TRBV7-3	TRBJ2-1	CASSLRLAGPSYNEQFF
TRBV21-1	TRBJ1-6	CASSIHRPLRSAPLHF
TRBV30	TRBJ1-1	CARRRVENTEAFF
TRBV27	TRBJ1-2	CASSTTPQGRDGYTF
TRBV6-1	TRBJ2-2	CASSEAGRNTGELFF
TRBV12-3/TRBV12-4	TRBJ1-1	CASSGPYNEAFF
TRBV27	TRBJ1-6	CASSFISFGTENSPLHF
TRBV7-2	TRBJ1-5	CASSLQAPAANQPQHF
TRBV18	TRBJ1-1	CASSARDNFEAFF
TRBV6-1	TRBJ2-2	CASSETWDYLTGELFF
TRBV11-2	TRBJ2-1	CASSLPGSGGRYEQFF
TRBV27	TRBJ2-1	CASSLFGLSQRFF
TRBV28	TRBJ1-2	CASSLSAQRGYTF
TRBV7-9	TRBJ2-1	CASSLGSFGGALSYNEQFF
TRBV5-8	TRBJ2-7	CASSYGLSYGSEQYF
TRBV6-1	TRBJ1-5	CASSEHLGVGQPQHF
TRBV15	TRBJ1-5	CATSSFRGGNQPQHF
TRBV6-4	TRBJ1-2	CASSRDRESHYGYTF
TRBV9	TRBJ2-1	CASSVGSPEGKGQFF
TRBV28	TRBJ2-5	CASSLIPPGTQYF
TRBV5-1	TRBJ2-7	CASSRTSGRVSAYEQYF
TRBV30	TRBJ1-5	CAWPILGAAPAYSNQPQHF
TRBV3-1/TRBV3-2	TRBJ2-3	CASSQRRTDTQYF
TRBV28	TRBJ1-5	CASSFFLSGASGQDNQPQHF
TRBV11-3	TRBJ1-1	CASSSGGTKTFF
TRBV5-1	TRBJ1-1	CASKGLTGNTEAFF
TRBV19	TRBJ1-5	CASSNSGYSNQPQHF
TRBV7-2	TRBJ2-1	CASSLASGTYNEQFF
TRBV18	TRBJ1-1	CASSPPTQGLRTEAFF